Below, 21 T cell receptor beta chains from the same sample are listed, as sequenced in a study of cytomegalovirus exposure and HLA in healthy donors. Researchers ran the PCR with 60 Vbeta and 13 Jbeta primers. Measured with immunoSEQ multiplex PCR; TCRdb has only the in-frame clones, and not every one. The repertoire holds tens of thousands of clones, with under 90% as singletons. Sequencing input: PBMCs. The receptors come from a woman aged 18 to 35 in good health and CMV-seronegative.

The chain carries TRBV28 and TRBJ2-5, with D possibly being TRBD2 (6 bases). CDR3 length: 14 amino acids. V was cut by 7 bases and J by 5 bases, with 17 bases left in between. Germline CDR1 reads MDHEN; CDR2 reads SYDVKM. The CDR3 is CASNIRDFEETQYF. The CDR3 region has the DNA TGTGCCAGCAATATCCGGGACTTCGAGGAGACCCAGTACTTC.

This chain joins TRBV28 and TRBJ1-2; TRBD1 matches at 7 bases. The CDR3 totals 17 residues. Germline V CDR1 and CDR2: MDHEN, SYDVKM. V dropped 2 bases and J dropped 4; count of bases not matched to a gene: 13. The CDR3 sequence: CASSLLHPLQGSYGYTF. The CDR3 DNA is TGTGCCAGCAGTTTACTCCATCCACTACAGGGGTCCTATGGCTACACCTTC.

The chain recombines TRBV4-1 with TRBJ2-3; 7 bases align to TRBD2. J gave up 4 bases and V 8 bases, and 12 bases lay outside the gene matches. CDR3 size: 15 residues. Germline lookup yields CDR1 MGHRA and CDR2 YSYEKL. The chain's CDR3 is CASCMGREAPDTQYF. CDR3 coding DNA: TGCGCCAGCTGCATGGGACGGGAGGCCCCAGATACGCAGTATTTT.

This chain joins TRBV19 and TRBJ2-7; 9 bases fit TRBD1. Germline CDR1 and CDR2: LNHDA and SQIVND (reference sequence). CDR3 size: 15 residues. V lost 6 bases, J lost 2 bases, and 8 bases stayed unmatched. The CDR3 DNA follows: TGTGCCAGTAGAAGCAGACAGGGGGGAACCTACGAGCAGTACTTC. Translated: CASRSRQGGTYEQYF.

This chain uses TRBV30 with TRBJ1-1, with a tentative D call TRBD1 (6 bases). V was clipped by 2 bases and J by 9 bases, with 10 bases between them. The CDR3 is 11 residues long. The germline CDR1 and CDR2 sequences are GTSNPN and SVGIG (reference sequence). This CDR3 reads CAWSTGPKAFF. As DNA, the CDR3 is TGTGCCTGGAGTACAGGGCCCAAAGCTTTCTTT.

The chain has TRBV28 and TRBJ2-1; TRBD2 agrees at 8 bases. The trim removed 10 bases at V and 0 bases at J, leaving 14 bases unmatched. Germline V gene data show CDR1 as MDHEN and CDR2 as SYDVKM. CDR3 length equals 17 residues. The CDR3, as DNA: TGTGCCACCCCAAACGGAGGTAGCGGGACCTCCTACAATGAGCAGTTCTTC. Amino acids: CATPNGGSGTSYNEQFF. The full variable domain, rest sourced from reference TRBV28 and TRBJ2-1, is DVKVTQSSRYLVKRTGEKVFLECVQDMDHENMFWYRQDPGLGLRLIYFSYDVKMKEKGDIPEGYSVSREKKERFSLILESASTNQTSMYLCATPNGGSGTSYNEQFFGPGTRLTVL.

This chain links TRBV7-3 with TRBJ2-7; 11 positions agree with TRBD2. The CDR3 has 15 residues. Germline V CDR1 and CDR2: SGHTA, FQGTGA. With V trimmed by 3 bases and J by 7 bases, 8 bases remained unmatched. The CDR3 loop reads CASSLIAGGPDEQYF. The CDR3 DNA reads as TGTGCCAGCAGCTTGATAGCGGGAGGGCCGGATGAGCAGTACTTC.

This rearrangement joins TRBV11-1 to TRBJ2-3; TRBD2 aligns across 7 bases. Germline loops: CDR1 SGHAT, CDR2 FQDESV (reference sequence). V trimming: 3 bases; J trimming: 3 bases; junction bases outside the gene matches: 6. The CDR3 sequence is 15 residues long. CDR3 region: CASSFWSGATDTQYF. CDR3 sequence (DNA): TGTGCCAGCAGCTTCTGGAGCGGGGCTACAGATACGCAGTATTTT.

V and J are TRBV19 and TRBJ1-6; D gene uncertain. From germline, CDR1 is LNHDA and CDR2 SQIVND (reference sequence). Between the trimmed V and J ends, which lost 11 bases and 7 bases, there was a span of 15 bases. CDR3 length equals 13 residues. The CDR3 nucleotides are TGTGCCGCCGGGGAGGGCCGGAATTCACCCCTCCACTTT. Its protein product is CAAGEGRNSPLHF. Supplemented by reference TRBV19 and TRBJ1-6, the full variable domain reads DGGITQSPKYLFRKEGQNVTLSCEQNLNHDAMYWYRQDPGQGLRLIYYSQIVNDFQKGDIAEGYSVSREKKESFPLTVTSAQKNPTAFYLCAAGEGRNSPLHFGNGTRLTVT.

The CDR3 DNA is TGCGCCAGCAGCTTGCAGGCTAGCGATTACAATGAGCAGTTCTTC. Protein product: CASSLQASDYNEQFF. The gene calls are TRBV5-1 and TRBJ2-1, with D possibly TRBD2 on 6 matching bases. CDR3 size: 15 residues. Germline V gene data show CDR1 as SGHRS and CDR2 as YFSETQ. V was cut by 1 base and J by 4 bases, with 12 bases left in between.

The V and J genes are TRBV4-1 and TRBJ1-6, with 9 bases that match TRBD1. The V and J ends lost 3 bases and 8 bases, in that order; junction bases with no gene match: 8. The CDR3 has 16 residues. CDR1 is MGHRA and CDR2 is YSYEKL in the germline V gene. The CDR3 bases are TGCGCCAGCAGCCAGAGTACAGGGGGCCGGCATTCACCCCTCCACTTT. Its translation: CASSQSTGGRHSPLHF.

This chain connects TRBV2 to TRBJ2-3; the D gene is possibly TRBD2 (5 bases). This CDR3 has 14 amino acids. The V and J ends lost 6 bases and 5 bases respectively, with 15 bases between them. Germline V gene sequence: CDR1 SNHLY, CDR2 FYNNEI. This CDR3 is CASRPGVSGDTQYF. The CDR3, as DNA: TGTGCCAGCAGGCCCGGGGTTTCGGGAGATACGCAGTATTTT.

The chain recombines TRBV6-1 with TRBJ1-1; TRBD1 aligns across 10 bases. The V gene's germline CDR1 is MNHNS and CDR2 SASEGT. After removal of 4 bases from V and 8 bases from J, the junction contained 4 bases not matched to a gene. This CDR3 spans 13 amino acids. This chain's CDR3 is CASSGDRGQEAFF. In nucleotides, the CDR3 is TGTGCCAGCAGTGGAGACAGGGGGCAGGAAGCTTTCTTT.

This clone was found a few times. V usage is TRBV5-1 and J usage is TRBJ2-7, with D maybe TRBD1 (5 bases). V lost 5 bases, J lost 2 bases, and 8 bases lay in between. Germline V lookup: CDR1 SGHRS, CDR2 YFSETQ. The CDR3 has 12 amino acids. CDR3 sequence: CASSRGAYEQYF. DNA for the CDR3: TGCGCCAGCAGTAGGGGCGCCTACGAGCAGTACTTC.

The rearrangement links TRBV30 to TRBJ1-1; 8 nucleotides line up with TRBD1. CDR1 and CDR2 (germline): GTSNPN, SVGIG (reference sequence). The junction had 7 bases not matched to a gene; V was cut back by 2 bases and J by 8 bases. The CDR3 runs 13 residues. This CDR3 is CAWSFSGTGEAFF. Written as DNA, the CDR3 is TGTGCCTGGAGTTTTTCCGGGACAGGAGAAGCTTTCTTT. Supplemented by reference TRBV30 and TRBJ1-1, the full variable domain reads SQTIHQWPATLVQPVGSPLSLECTVEGTSNPNLYWYRQAAGRGLQLLFYSVGIGQISSEVPQNLSASRPQDRQFILSSKKLLLSDSGFYLCAWSFSGTGEAFFGQGTRLTVV.

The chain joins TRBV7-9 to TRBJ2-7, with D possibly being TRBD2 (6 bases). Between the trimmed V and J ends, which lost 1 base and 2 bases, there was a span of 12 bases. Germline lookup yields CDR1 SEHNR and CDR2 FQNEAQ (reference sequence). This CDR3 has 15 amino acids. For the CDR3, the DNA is TGTGCCAGCAGCTTAGGTGCCGGGGAGGCCTACGAGCAGTACTTC. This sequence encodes CASSLGAGEAYEQYF.

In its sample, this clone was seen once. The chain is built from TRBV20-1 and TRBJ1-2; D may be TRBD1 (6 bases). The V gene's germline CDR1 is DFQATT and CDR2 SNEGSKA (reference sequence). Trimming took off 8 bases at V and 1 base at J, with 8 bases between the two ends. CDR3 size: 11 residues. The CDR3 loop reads CSHRDNYGYTF. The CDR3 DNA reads TGCAGTCACAGGGATAACTATGGCTACACCTTC.

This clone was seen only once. The CDR3: CASSFRSTGDSSYNEQFF. In nucleotides, the CDR3 is TGCGCCAGCAGCTTCCGATCAACAGGGGATAGCTCCTACAATGAGCAGTTCTTC. V gene TRBV5-1 combines with J gene TRBJ2-1; 7 bases are shared with TRBD1. From germline, CDR1 is SGHRS and CDR2 YFSETQ. This CDR3 is built from 18 residues. V lost 2 bases to trimming and J lost 0 bases; unmatched junction nucleotides: 11.

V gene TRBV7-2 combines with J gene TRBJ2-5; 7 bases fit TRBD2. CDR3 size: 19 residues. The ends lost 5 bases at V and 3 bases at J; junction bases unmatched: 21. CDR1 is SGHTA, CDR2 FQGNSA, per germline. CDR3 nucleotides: TGTGCCAGCAGCCCGAAGAGCCCCGCGTGGGCGGGAGTGGAAGAGACCCAGTACTTC. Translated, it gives CASSPKSPAWAGVEETQYF. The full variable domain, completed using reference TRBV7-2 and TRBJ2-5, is GAGVSQSPSNKVTEKGKDVELRCDPISGHTALYWYRQSLGQGLEFLIYFQGNSAPDKSGLPSDRFSAERTGGSVSTLTIQRTQQEDSAVYLCASSPKSPAWAGVEETQYFGPGTRLLVL.

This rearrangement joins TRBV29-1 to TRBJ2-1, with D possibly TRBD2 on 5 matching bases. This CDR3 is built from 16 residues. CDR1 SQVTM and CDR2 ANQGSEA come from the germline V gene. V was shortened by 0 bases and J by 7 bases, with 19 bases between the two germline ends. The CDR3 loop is CSVEDLREGPMNEQFF. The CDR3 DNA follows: TGCAGCGTTGAAGATCTGAGAGAGGGCCCGATGAATGAGCAGTTCTTC.

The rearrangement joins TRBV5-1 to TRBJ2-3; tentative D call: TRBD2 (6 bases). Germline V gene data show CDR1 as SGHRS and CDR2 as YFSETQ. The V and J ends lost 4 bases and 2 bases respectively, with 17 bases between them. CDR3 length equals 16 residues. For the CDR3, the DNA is TGCGCCAGCAGCCCAAGACTAGTCTTAACCACAGATACGCAGTATTTT. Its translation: CASSPRLVLTTDTQYF.